A selection of T cell receptor beta chains follows, all from one sample in a study of T cell responses to AZD1222 COVID-19 vaccine. Here immunoSEQ multiplex PCR was the method, and the copy in TCRdb shows in-frame clones only, minus some. The sample includes 120,000 to 150,000 clones, approximately 90% of them seen just once. The source was peripheral blood, collected on day 0 of AZD1222 vaccination. These TCRs come from an adult in good health. CDR3s leave out the opening cysteine and the closing phenylalanine or tryptophan. D genes are given only for firm matches.

>TRBD2|TRBJ2-1|TRBV6-2/TRBV6-3
ASSSEREFNNEQF
>NA|TRBJ2-7|TRBV9
ASSVAGGSGGSYEQY
>NA|TRBJ1-5|TRBV13
ASSLGQFNQPQH
>TRBD1|TRBJ1-5|TRBV7-9
ASSGGQGAQPQH
>NA|TRBJ2-3|TRBV15
ATSRNPGTSTDTQY
>NA|TRBJ2-1|TRBV7-9
ASSPTYKGHNEQF
>TRBD1|TRBJ1-6|TRBV5-1
ASSDRDRGNSPLH
>NA|TRBJ2-5|TRBV29-1
SVVVDSILQETQY
>NA|TRBJ2-7|TRBV7-9
ASRGEGSYEQY
>NA|TRBJ1-1|TRBV6-2/TRBV6-3
ASSHKARESF
>TRBD1|TRBJ2-7|TRBV7-2
ASSLRDRGSEQY
>TRBD1|TRBJ2-1|TRBV5-1
ASSLSGTVSYNEQF
>TRBD2|TRBJ2-7|TRBV20-1
SASSGRASREQY
>NA|TRBJ1-1|TRBV28
ASSLGDPPEAF
>NA|TRBJ1-1|TRBV7-9
ASSPLAGVKTEAF
>TRBD1|TRBJ1-4|TRBV30
AWSLTGQTNEKLF
>NA|TRBJ1-1|TRBV12-5
ASGQPPGHNTEAF
>NA|TRBJ1-5|TRBV18
ASSPQGQDFGQPQH
>NA|TRBJ2-2|TRBV21-1
ASSKNPLRAGAGELF
>TRBD2|TRBJ2-2|TRBV25-1
ASSEWRGEELF
>NA|TRBJ2-7|TRBV9
ASSERDAGYEQY
>NA|TRBJ2-7|TRBV6-5
ASQLATSTYEQY
>TRBD1|TRBJ1-2|TRBV19
ASQAIDRGNGYT
>NA|TRBJ1-4|TRBV4-2
ASSRAREEKLF
>TRBD1|TRBJ1-2|TRBV27
ASSLRGQGNGYT
>NA|TRBJ1-2|TRBV2
ASTSPRNYYGYT
>NA|TRBJ1-5|TRBV7-8
ASSSQGLEGSYQPQH
>NA|TRBJ2-7|TRBV19
ASSIVGQGQY
>NA|TRBJ2-5|TRBV12-5
ASGKTGDRAKETQY